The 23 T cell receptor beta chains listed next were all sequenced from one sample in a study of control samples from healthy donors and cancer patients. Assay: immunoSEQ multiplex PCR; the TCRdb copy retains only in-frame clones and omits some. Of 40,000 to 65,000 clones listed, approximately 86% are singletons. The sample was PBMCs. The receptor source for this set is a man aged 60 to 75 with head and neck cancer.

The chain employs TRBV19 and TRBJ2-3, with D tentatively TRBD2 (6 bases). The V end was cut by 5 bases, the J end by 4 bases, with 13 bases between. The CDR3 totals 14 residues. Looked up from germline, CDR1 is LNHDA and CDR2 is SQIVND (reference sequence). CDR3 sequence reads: CASSFLASSDTQYF. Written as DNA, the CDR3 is TGTGCCAGTAGTTTCCTAGCGTCGTCAGATACGCAGTATTTT.

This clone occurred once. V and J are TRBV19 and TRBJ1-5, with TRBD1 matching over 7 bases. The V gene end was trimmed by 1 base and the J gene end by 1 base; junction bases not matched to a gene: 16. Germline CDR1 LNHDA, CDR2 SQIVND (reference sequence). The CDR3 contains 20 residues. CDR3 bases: TGTGCCAGTAGTATAGTTTTTTTTTCGAGGGGGCGATTAAGCAATCAGCCCCAGCATTTT. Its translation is CASSIVFFSRGRLSNQPQHF.

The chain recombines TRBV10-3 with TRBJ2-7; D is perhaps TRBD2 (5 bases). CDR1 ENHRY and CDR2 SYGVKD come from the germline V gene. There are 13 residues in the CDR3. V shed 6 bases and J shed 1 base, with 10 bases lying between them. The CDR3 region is CAISGPGSYEQYF. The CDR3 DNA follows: TGTGCCATCAGCGGGCCGGGGTCCTACGAGCAGTACTTC.

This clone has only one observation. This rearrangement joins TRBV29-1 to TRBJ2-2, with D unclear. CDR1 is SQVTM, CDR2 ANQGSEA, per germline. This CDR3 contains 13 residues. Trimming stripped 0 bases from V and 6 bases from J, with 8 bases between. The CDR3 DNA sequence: TGCAGCGTTGAAGAAACAGAGGCCGGGGAGCTGTTTTTT. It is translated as CSVEETEAGELFF.

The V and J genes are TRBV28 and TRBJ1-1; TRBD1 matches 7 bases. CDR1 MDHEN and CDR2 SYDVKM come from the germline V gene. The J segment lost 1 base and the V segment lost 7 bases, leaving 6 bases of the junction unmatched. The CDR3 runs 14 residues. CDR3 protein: CASTVYRGNTEAFF. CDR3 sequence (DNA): TGTGCCAGCACCGTATACAGGGGGAACACTGAAGCTTTCTTT. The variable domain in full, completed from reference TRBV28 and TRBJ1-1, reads DVKVTQSSRYLVKRTGEKVFLECVQDMDHENMFWYRQDPGLGLRLIYFSYDVKMKEKGDIPEGYSVSREKKERFSLILESASTNQTSMYLCASTVYRGNTEAFFGQGTRLTVV.

This CDR3 is CASSQRGGFLGQYF. CDR3 DNA: TGTGCCAGCAGCCAGCGGGGGGGCTTTCTCGGGCAGTACTTC. The chain links TRBV3-1 (or the pseudogene TRBV3-2) to TRBJ2-7, with 9 bases aligning to TRBD2. Germline CDR1 and CDR2: LGHDT and YNNKEL (reference sequence). J lost 9 bases, V lost 3 bases, and 9 bases had no gene match. This CDR3 has 14 residues.

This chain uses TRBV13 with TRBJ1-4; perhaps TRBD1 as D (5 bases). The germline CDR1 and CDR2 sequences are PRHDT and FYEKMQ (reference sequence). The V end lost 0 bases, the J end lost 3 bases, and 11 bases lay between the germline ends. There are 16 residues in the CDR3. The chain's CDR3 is CASSLGAGRANEKLFF. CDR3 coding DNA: TGTGCCAGCAGCTTAGGAGCAGGGCGGGCTAATGAAAAACTGTTTTTT.

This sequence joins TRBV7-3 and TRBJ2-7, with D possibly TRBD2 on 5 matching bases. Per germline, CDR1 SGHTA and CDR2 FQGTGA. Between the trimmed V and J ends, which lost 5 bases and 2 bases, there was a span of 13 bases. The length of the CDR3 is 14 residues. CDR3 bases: TGTGCCAGCAGCCTCAATGGGCGGGCCTACGAGCAGTACTTC. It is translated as CASSLNGRAYEQYF.

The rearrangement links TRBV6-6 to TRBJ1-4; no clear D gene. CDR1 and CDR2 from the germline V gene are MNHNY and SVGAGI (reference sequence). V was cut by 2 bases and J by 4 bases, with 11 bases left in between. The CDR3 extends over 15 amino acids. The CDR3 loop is CASSYGFTGNEKLFF. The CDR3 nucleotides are TGTGCCAGCAGTTACGGATTTACCGGTAATGAAAAACTGTTTTTT.

The CDR3 region is CASSSGQDYGYTF. The CDR3 DNA follows: TGTGCCAGCAGCTCCGGACAGGACTATGGCTACACCTTC. This chain links TRBV3-1 (or the pseudogene TRBV3-2) with TRBJ1-2; TRBD1 aligns across 7 bases. This CDR3 contains 13 residues. With V trimmed by 5 bases and J by 3 bases, 3 bases remained unmatched. Per the germline V gene, CDR1 is LGHDT and CDR2 is YNNKEL (reference sequence).

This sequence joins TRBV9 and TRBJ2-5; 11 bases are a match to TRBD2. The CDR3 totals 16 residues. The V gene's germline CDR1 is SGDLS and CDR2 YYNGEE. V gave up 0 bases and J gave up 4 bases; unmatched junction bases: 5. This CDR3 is CASSVGVTSGTETQYF. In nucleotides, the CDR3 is TGTGCCAGCAGCGTAGGGGTGACTAGCGGGACAGAGACCCAGTACTTC.

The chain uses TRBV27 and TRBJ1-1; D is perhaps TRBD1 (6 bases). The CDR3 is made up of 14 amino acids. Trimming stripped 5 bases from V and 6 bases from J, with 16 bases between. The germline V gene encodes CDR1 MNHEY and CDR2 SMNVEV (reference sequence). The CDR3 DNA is TGTGCCAGCAGTCCCGACAGGCTACTCGCTGAAGCTTTCTTT. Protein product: CASSPDRLLAEAFF.

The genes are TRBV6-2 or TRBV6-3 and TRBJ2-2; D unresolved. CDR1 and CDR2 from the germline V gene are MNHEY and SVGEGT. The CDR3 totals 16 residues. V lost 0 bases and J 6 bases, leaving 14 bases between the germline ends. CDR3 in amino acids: CASSYSSWGFPGELFF. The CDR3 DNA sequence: TGTGCCAGCAGTTACTCGAGCTGGGGATTCCCCGGGGAGCTGTTTTTT.

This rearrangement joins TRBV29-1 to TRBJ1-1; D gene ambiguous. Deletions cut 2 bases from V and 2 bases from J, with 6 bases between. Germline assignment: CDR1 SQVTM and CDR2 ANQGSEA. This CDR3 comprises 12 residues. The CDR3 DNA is TGCAGCGTTGAATGGGGTAACACTGAAGCTTTCTTT. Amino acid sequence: CSVEWGNTEAFF.

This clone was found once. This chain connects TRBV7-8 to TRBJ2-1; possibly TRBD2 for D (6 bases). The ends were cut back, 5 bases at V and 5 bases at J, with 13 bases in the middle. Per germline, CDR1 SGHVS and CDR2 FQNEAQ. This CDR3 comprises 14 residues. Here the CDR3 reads CASSREGLDNEQFF. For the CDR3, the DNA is TGTGCCAGCAGCCGAGAGGGACTGGACAATGAGCAGTTCTTC.

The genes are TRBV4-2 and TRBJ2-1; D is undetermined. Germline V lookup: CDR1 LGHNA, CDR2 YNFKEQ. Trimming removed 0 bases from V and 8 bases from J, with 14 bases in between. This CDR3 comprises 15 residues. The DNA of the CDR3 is TGTGCCAGCAGCCAAGATCTCACGGTCCGTTATGAGCAGTTCTTC. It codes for CASSQDLTVRYEQFF.

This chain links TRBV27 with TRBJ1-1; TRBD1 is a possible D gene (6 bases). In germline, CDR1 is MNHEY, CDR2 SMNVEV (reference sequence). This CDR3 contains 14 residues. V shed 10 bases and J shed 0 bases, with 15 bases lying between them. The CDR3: CATKNRALNTEAFF. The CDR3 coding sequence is TGTGCCACCAAAAACAGGGCTTTGAACACTGAAGCTTTCTTT.

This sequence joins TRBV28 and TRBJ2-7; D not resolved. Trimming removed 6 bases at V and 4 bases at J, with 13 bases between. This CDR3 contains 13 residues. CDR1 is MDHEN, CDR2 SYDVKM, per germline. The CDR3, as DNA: TGTGCCAGCAGCTCCCCCCCCAGGTACGAGCAGTACTTC. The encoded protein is CASSSPPRYEQYF.

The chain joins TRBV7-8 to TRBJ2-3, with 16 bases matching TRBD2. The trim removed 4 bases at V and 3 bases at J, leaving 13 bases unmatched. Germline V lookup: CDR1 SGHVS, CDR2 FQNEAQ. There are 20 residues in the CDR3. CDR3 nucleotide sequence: TGTGCCAGCAGCTCACCCAACGGGACTAGCGGGGGGGCCCCGACAGATACGCAGTATTTT. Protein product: CASSSPNGTSGGAPTDTQYF.

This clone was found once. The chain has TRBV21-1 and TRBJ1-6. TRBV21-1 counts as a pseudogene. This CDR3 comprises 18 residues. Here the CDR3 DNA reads TGTGCCAGCAGCAATAGCCCTTGGGAACAGTATTATAATTCACCCCTCCACTTT. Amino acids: CASSNSPWEQYYNSPLHF.

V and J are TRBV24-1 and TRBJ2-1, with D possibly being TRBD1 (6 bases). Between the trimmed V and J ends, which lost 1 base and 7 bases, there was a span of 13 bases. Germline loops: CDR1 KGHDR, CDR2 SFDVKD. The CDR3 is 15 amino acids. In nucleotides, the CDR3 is TGTGCCACCAGTGATTTAGGTCTAGGGGGAAATGAGCAGTTCTTC. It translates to CATSDLGLGGNEQFF.

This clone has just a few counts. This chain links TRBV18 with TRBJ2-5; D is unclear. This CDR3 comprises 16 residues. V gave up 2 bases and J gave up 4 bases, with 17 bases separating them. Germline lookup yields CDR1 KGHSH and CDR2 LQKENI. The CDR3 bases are TGTGCCAGCTCACCAACCTCTCGGAAAACGATAGAGACCCAGTACTTC. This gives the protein CASSPTSRKTIETQYF.

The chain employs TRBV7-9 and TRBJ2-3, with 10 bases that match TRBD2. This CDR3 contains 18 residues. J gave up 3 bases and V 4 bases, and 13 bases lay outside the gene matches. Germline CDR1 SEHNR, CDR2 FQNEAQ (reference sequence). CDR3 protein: CASSSSRASGGATDTQYF. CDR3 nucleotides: TGTGCCAGCAGCTCCTCCCGAGCTAGCGGGGGTGCTACAGATACGCAGTATTTT.